This TCR beta chain was identified during a study of cytotoxic CD8 clonotypes in ibrutinib-treated CLL. Deep sequencing aimed at 1 in 200,000 to 1 in 1 million T cells' resolution. Only in-frame clones appear in the TCRdb table, and some are missing; sequencing was by immunoSEQ multiplex PCR. The top ten hold under 8.5% of the sample, which has some 310,000 clones, 80% seen once. V shed 3 bases and J 9 bases; nucleotides not matched to a gene: 2. This CDR3 has 12 residues. Germline V gene data show CDR1 as SGHAT and CDR2 as FQNNGV. This TCR came from a human donor with chronic lymphocytic leukemia. V and J are TRBV11-2 and TRBJ2-1, with 7 nucleotides matching TRBD1. The sequencing used PBMCs, collected before ibrutinib treatment. Here the CDR3 DNA reads TGTGCCAGCAGCTTCAACAGGGGTGAGCAGTTCTTC. The encoded protein is CASSFNRGEQFF.